This TCR beta chain came from a study of cytomegalovirus exposure and HLA in healthy donors. With 1 base removed from V and 2 bases from J, the gap between germline ends came to 10 bases. Germline CDR1 and CDR2: SGHVT and SQSDAQ. The CDR3 totals 15 residues. This table comes from immunoSEQ multiplex PCR, and its TCRdb copy is limited to in-frame clones, with some not included. The table lists under 200,000 clones, roughly 90% of them singletons. The chain recombines TRBV7-4 with TRBJ2-3; D uncertain. Input material: PBMCs. The TCR was taken from a woman aged 25 to 39 in good health and CMV-seronegative. CDR3 loop: CASSLGSRSTDTQYF. The DNA of the CDR3 is TGTGCCAGCAGCTTAGGATCCAGGTCCACAGATACGCAGTATTTT.